Following are 28 T cell receptor beta chains from one sample sequenced in a study of blood T cell repertoires in COVID-19. Assay used: immunoSEQ multiplex PCR; TCRdb lists only in-frame clones, some missing. The sample contains some 110,000 clones, approximately 84% of which appear only once. Sequenced input: peripheral blood. The receptors stem from a woman aged 55-70 years with acute or convalescent COVID-19.

The chain carries TRBV29-1 and TRBJ1-2; the match to TRBD1 covers 7 bases. This CDR3 is 14 amino acids long. V was clipped by 5 bases and J by 4 bases; unmatched bases: 10. Germline values: CDR1 SQVTM, CDR2 ANQGSEA. The CDR3 sequence is CSVTPQGRLYGYTF. In DNA, the CDR3 is TGCAGCGTTACACCACAGGGGAGGCTCTATGGCTACACCTTC.

The rearrangement uses TRBV24-1 and TRBJ1-2; 9 nucleotides align to TRBD1. The V segment lost 5 bases and the J segment 4 bases; nucleotides outside the gene matches: 7. Germline V gene sequence: CDR1 KGHDR, CDR2 SFDVKD. The CDR3 sequence is 15 residues long. CDR3 sequence reads: CATSALQGARYGYTF. The CDR3 DNA reads TGTGCCACCAGTGCGTTACAGGGGGCCCGCTATGGCTACACCTTC.

V gene TRBV5-4 combines with J gene TRBJ2-5, with D possibly TRBD1 on 5 matching bases. CDR1 is SGHNT, CDR2 YYREEE, per germline (reference sequence). The CDR3 extends over 14 amino acids. Trimming shortened V by 1 base and J by 3 bases, and 10 bases separated the two germline ends. Written as DNA, the CDR3 is TGTGCCAGCAGCTTGTATTCCAGGGAAGAGACCCAGTACTTC. This gives the protein CASSLYSREETQYF.

The CDR3 loop is CASSEYGISEKLFF. The CDR3 nucleotides read TGTGCCAGCAGTGAATACGGGATATCTGAAAAACTGTTTTTT. This chain uses TRBV2 with TRBJ1-4; unclear D gene. V was shortened by 2 bases and J by 7 bases, with 11 bases between the two germline ends. Germline-derived CDR1 and CDR2 are SNHLY and FYNNEI. The CDR3 spans 14 residues.

As DNA, the CDR3 is TGTGCCAGTAGCCTCCAGGGGAACTATGGCTACACCTTC. It is translated as CASSLQGNYGYTF. The V gene is TRBV19, the J gene TRBJ1-2; the D gene is possibly TRBD1 (6 bases). CDR3 length equals 13 residues. In germline, CDR1 is LNHDA, CDR2 SQIVND (reference sequence). Trimming took 6 bases from V and 2 from J, leaving 10 bases between them. The full variable domain, completed using reference TRBV19 and TRBJ1-2, is DGGITQSPKYLFRKEGQNVTLSCEQNLNHDAMYWYRQDPGQGLRLIYYSQIVNDFQKGDIAEGYSVSREKKESFPLTVTSAQKNPTAFYLCASSLQGNYGYTFGSGTRLTVV.

J is TRBJ2-3 and V is TRBV11-1; possible D gene TRBD2, 5 bases. The ends were cut back, 6 bases at V and 0 bases at J, with 13 bases in the middle. Germline values: CDR1 SGHAT, CDR2 FQDESV (reference sequence). CDR3 length equals 15 residues. The CDR3 spells CASRPSGLSTDTQYF. DNA of the CDR3: TGTGCCAGCAGGCCGAGCGGACTTAGCACAGATACGCAGTATTTT. The full variable domain, with the rest looked up from reference TRBV11-1 and TRBJ2-3, is EAEVAQSPRYKITEKSQAVAFWCDPISGHATLYWYRQILGQGPELLVQFQDESVVDDSQLPKDRFSAERLKGVDSTLKIQPAELGDSAMYLCASRPSGLSTDTQYFGPGTRLTVL.

The V gene is TRBV11-2, the J gene TRBJ2-1, with 8 nucleotides matching TRBD2. The CDR3 covers 17 residues. Losses at the gene ends were 3 bases for V and 3 bases for J; bases not matched to a gene: 10. Germline CDR1 and CDR2: SGHAT and FQNNGV. For the CDR3, the DNA is TGTGCCAGCAGCTTTGCGGCGGGGGGTCTCAACTACAATGAGCAGTTCTTC. Amino acid sequence: CASSFAAGGLNYNEQFF.

The chain uses TRBV7-9 and TRBJ2-7; TRBD1 is a possible D gene (5 bases). V lost 7 bases and J lost 0, with 13 bases in between. Germline CDR1 reads SEHNR; CDR2 reads FQNEAQ (reference sequence). The CDR3 extends over 14 amino acids. CDR3 DNA sequence: TGTGCCAGCACAGAGGCAGGGTCCTCCTACGAGCAGTACTTC. Protein product: CASTEAGSSYEQYF.

The V gene is TRBV30, the J gene TRBJ1-2; tentatively, D is TRBD1 (6 bases). The CDR3 is 11 residues long. Looked up from germline, CDR1 is GTSNPN and CDR2 is SVGIG (reference sequence). Trimming pared 2 bases from V and 8 bases from J, leaving 9 bases between. CDR3 in DNA: TGTGCCTGGAGTAAAGGGGGAGGCTACACCTTC. Protein: CAWSKGGGYTF.

This chain joins TRBV10-3 and TRBJ2-2, with TRBD2 matching over 11 bases. CDR3 length: 17 amino acids. Losses at the gene ends were 10 bases for V and 4 bases for J; bases not matched to a gene: 14. Germline V gives CDR1 ENHRY, CDR2 SYGVKD. CDR3 residues: CASGVFMGTSGTGELFF. For the CDR3, the DNA is TGTGCCAGCGGGGTATTCATGGGGACTAGCGGCACCGGGGAGCTGTTTTTT.

The chain joins TRBV29-1 to TRBJ1-5; D remains unclear. V was trimmed by 4 bases and J by 0 bases, leaving 10 bases between them. The CDR3 consists of 14 residues. From germline, CDR1 is SQVTM and CDR2 ANQGSEA. The CDR3 region is CSVGLGYSNQPQHF. The CDR3 nucleotides are TGCAGCGTTGGGCTCGGGTATAGCAATCAGCCCCAGCATTTT.

V and J are TRBV2 and TRBJ2-4, with TRBD2 matching 14 bases. Germline CDR1 reads SNHLY; CDR2 reads FYNNEI. This CDR3 contains 17 residues. With V trimmed by 1 base and J by 6 bases, 5 bases remained unmatched. In DNA form, the CDR3 reads TGTGCCAGCAGTGAAGGCCGACTAGCGGGGGGGGTAAACATTCAGTACTTC. Its translation: CASSEGRLAGGVNIQYF.

The chain has TRBV19 and TRBJ1-1, with 8 bases fitting TRBD1. This CDR3 spans 13 amino acids. Germline assignment: CDR1 LNHDA and CDR2 SQIVND (reference sequence). V was clipped by 8 bases and J by 6 bases; unmatched bases: 8. The CDR3 region is CASGDRGEAEAFF. DNA for the CDR3: TGTGCCAGTGGAGACAGGGGAGAGGCTGAAGCTTTCTTT.

The chain recombines TRBV28 with TRBJ2-7, with D possibly TRBD1 on 6 matching bases. V was pared by 7 bases and J by 0 bases, with 7 bases between. Germline lookup yields CDR1 MDHEN and CDR2 SYDVKM. The CDR3 extends over 12 amino acids. CDR3 sequence reads: CASTTGSYEQYF. CDR3 in DNA: TGTGCCAGCACGACAGGCTCCTACGAGCAGTACTTC.

The chain links TRBV6-5 to TRBJ1-4, with D uncertain. The V gene lost 0 bases and the J gene lost 8 bases, with 16 bases spanning the gap. The CDR3 spans 16 residues. CDR1 is MNHEY and CDR2 is SVGAGI in the germline V gene. The CDR3 bases are TGTGCCAGCAGTTACTCGAGGGCCGATCAGGAGGAAAAACTGTTTTTT. Residues: CASSYSRADQEEKLFF.

The chain couples TRBV10-3 to TRBJ1-2; perhaps TRBD1 as D (6 bases). Germline assignment: CDR1 ENHRY and CDR2 SYGVKD. Deletions cut 7 bases from V and 3 bases from J, with 12 bases between. The CDR3 has 13 amino acids. The CDR3 here is CAIKGGMDYGYTF. In DNA form, the CDR3 reads TGTGCCATCAAAGGGGGAATGGACTATGGCTACACCTTC.

V and J are TRBV19 and TRBJ1-1, with D maybe TRBD1 (6 bases). The CDR3 covers 16 residues. The germline V gene has CDR1 LNHDA and CDR2 SQIVND (reference sequence). Between the trimmed V and J ends, which lost 1 base and 2 bases, there was a span of 14 bases. CDR3 sequence: CASSIGRDTRNTEAFF. The DNA for the CDR3 is TGTGCCAGTAGTATAGGCCGGGACACGCGAAACACTGAAGCTTTCTTT.

The rearrangement joins TRBV7-2 to TRBJ2-7, with D maybe TRBD1 (5 bases). Germline CDR1 SGHTA, CDR2 FQGNSA. Trimming took 1 base from V and 4 from J, leaving 11 bases between them. CDR3 length: 14 amino acids. The CDR3 reads CASSLEVRAYEQYF. The DNA for the CDR3 is TGTGCCAGCAGCTTAGAGGTCAGGGCGTACGAGCAGTACTTC.

The chain links TRBV20-1 to TRBJ2-1; 10 bases agree with TRBD2. Trimming removed 3 bases from V and 10 bases from J; junction bases left unmatched: 0. There are 11 residues in the CDR3. Germline CDR1 reads DFQATT; CDR2 reads SNEGSKA (reference sequence). The DNA of the CDR3 is TGCAGTGCTAGGGGACTAGCGGAGCAGTTCTTC. Protein product: CSARGLAEQFF.

This clone was observed a handful of times. This sequence joins TRBV5-1 and TRBJ1-6; D is unresolved. Deletions cut 2 bases from V and 5 bases from J, with 8 bases between. From germline, CDR1 is SGHRS and CDR2 YFSETQ. The CDR3 contains 14 residues. The CDR3 region is CASSFFQDNSPLHF. CDR3 nucleotide sequence: TGCGCCAGCAGCTTTTTTCAGGATAATTCACCCCTCCACTTT. Supplemented by reference TRBV5-1 and TRBJ1-6, the full variable domain reads KAGVTQTPRYLIKTRGQQVTLSCSPISGHRSVSWYQQTPGQGLQFLFEYFSETQRNKGNFPGRFSGRQFSNSRSEMNVSTLELGDSALYLCASSFFQDNSPLHFGNGTRLTVT.

The chain links TRBV20-1 to TRBJ1-1; a weak D match, TRBD1 (6 bases). The length of the CDR3 is 11 residues. CDR1 is DFQATT and CDR2 is SNEGSKA in the germline V gene (reference sequence). Trimming stripped 6 bases from V and 5 bases from J, with 10 bases between. The CDR3 DNA reads as TGCAGTGCAGGGGGAAGGACTGAAGCTTTCTTT. This gives the protein CSAGGRTEAFF.

The V and J genes are TRBV13 and TRBJ2-7; D ambiguous. The V end lost 3 bases, the J end lost 1 base, and 16 bases lay between the germline ends. The CDR3 totals 16 residues. Germline CDR1 PRHDT, CDR2 FYEKMQ (reference sequence). The chain's CDR3 is CASSFRGSGISYEQYF. The CDR3 DNA follows: TGTGCCAGCAGCTTTCGCGGTTCGGGTATATCCTACGAGCAGTACTTC.

The chain combines TRBV5-4 with TRBJ2-1; 10 nucleotides agree with TRBD2. J lost 6 bases, V lost 2 bases, and 5 bases had no gene match. The CDR3 consists of 15 residues. In germline, CDR1 is SGHNT, CDR2 YYREEE (reference sequence). CDR3 nucleotide sequence: TGTGCCAGCAGCTTCCGCAGCGGGGGGGCCAATGAGCAGTTCTTC. Its translation: CASSFRSGGANEQFF.

This clone was recorded once. This chain joins TRBV19 and TRBJ1-5; no firm D call. The CDR3 length is 15 residues. From germline, CDR1 is LNHDA and CDR2 SQIVND (reference sequence). Trimming cost V 7 bases and J 5 bases, with 18 bases left between them. CDR3 bases: TGTGCCAGTACCCCAATCCCGACTGAAGATCAGCCCCAGCATTTT. Encoded protein: CASTPIPTEDQPQHF.

The chain links TRBV5-4 to TRBJ1-3; 7 bases are a match to TRBD1. The CDR3 extends over 14 amino acids. The V gene's germline CDR1 is SGHNT and CDR2 YYREEE (reference sequence). V shed 0 bases and J 4 bases; nucleotides not matched to a gene: 1. CDR3 DNA sequence: TGTGCCAGCAGCTTGGGGGACAGAGGAAACACCATATATTTT. This sequence encodes CASSLGDRGNTIYF.

V is TRBV3-1 (or the pseudogene TRBV3-2) and J is TRBJ2-2; 8 bases map to TRBD1. The junction had 15 bases not matched to a gene; V was cut back by 6 bases and J by 9 bases. The V gene's germline CDR1 is LGHDT and CDR2 YNNKEL (reference sequence). CDR3 length: 16 residues. In DNA, the CDR3 is TGTGCCAGCAGGCCCCAGGGGGCGCACCTCCCGCGGGAGCTGTTTTTT. This encodes CASRPQGAHLPRELFF.

This chain uses TRBV2 with TRBJ2-3; TRBD2 matches 12 bases. Trimming took 7 bases from V and 2 from J; bases not matched to a gene: 10. Germline V CDR1 and CDR2: SNHLY, FYNNEI. This CDR3 has 17 amino acids. The CDR3 spells CASTRRLAGGPTDTQYF. Written as DNA, the CDR3 is TGTGCCAGCACCCGCCGCCTAGCGGGAGGGCCCACAGATACGCAGTATTTT. The whole variable domain, remainder taken from reference TRBV2 and TRBJ2-3, is EPEVTQTPSHQVTQMGQEVILRCVPISNHLYFYWYRQILGQKVEFLVSFYNNEISEKSEIFDDQFSVERPDGSNFTLKIRSTKLEDSAMYFCASTRRLAGGPTDTQYFGPGTRLTVL.

CDR3: CASSETGADEQFF. In DNA form, the CDR3 reads TGTGCCAGCAGTGAAACTGGGGCGGATGAGCAGTTCTTC. This chain joins TRBV7-3 and TRBJ2-1; D is possibly TRBD1 (5 bases). CDR3 length equals 13 residues. Germline-derived CDR1 and CDR2 are SGHTA and FQGTGA. V was pared by 6 bases and J by 8 bases, with 14 bases between. The full variable domain, completed using reference TRBV7-3 and TRBJ2-1, is GAGVSQTPSNKVTEKGKYVELRCDPISGHTALYWYRQSLGQGPEFLIYFQGTGAADDSGLPNDRFFAVRPEGSVSTLKIQRTERGDSAVYLCASSETGADEQFFGPGTRLTVL.